Following are 16 T cell receptor beta chains from one sample sequenced in a study of T cell responses to AZD1222 COVID-19 vaccine. Measured with immunoSEQ multiplex PCR; TCRdb has only the in-frame clones, and not every one. In the table there are about 100,000 clones, less than 90% of which are singletons. Sequencing was performed on peripheral blood, taken on day 0 of AZD1222 vaccination. These receptors came from an adult in good health.

V and J are TRBV7-9 and TRBJ2-3, with 11 bases aligning to TRBD2. The CDR3 has 18 amino acids. J lost 2 bases, V lost 2 bases, and 9 bases had no gene match. Germline assignment: CDR1 SEHNR and CDR2 FQNEAQ (reference sequence). Here the CDR3 DNA reads TGTGCCAGCAGCTTACCCTTTCGACTAGCGGGACTCACAGATACGCAGTATTTT. Amino acids: CASSLPFRLAGLTDTQYF.

V is TRBV7-6 and J is TRBJ2-2; 8 positions agree with TRBD2. Germline V CDR1 and CDR2: SGHVS, FNYEAQ. The V and J ends lost 5 bases and 7 bases, in that order; junction bases with no gene match: 12. This CDR3 has 16 residues. CDR3 nucleotide sequence: TGTGCCAGCAGCGCCCGACTAGCGCTTCTCGTCGGGGAGCTGTTTTTT. Encoded protein: CASSARLALLVGELFF.

This chain links TRBV11-3 with TRBJ2-3, with 7 bases aligning to TRBD2. The V segment lost 0 bases and the J segment 4 bases; nucleotides outside the gene matches: 7. In germline, CDR1 is SGHNT, CDR2 YENEEA. The CDR3 has 16 amino acids. CDR3 nucleotides: TGTGCCAGCAGCTTAGATGGGAGGGGAACGGCAGATACGCAGTATTTT. It encodes CASSLDGRGTADTQYF.

This CDR3 is CASSSGAGTSGTDTQYF. The CDR3, as DNA: TGTGCCAGCAGCTCTGGCGCCGGGACTAGCGGCACAGATACGCAGTATTTT. The chain recombines TRBV7-8 with TRBJ2-3; 10 nucleotides match TRBD2. The CDR3 length is 17 residues. Germline V lookup: CDR1 SGHVS, CDR2 FQNEAQ. With V trimmed by 4 bases and J by 1 base, 8 bases remained unmatched. Variable domain in full (rest from reference TRBV7-8 and TRBJ2-3): GAGVSQSPRYKVAKRGQDVALRCDPISGHVSLFWYQQALGQGPEFLTYFQNEAQLDKSGLPSDRFFAERPEGSVSTLKIQRTQQEDSAVYLCASSSGAGTSGTDTQYFGPGTRLTVL.

J is TRBJ2-7 and V is TRBV7-2, with D perhaps matching TRBD1 or TRBD2 (5 bases each). CDR1 SGHTA and CDR2 FQGNSA come from the germline V gene. V lost 1 base and J lost 4, with 14 bases in between. The CDR3 consists of 15 residues. The CDR3 coding sequence is TGTGCCAGCAGCTTAGGCGAGGGGTCTCATTACGAGCAGTACTTC. Amino acid sequence: CASSLGEGSHYEQYF.

The chain recombines TRBV19 with TRBJ2-7, with D perhaps TRBD1 (5 bases). The CDR3 covers 13 residues. V lost 5 bases and J 3 bases, leaving 11 bases between the germline ends. Germline assignment: CDR1 LNHDA and CDR2 SQIVND (reference sequence). The CDR3 DNA reads as TGTGCCAGTAGTCCTCAGGGCCTCTACGAGCAGTACTTC. This encodes CASSPQGLYEQYF.

The chain has TRBV19 and TRBJ2-1; the D is unclear. CDR1 and CDR2 from the germline V gene are LNHDA and SQIVND (reference sequence). V was shortened by 6 bases and J by 7 bases, with 10 bases between the two germline ends. CDR3 length: 12 amino acids. This CDR3 is CASRLGSNEQFF. CDR3 coding DNA: TGTGCCAGTAGGCTGGGTTCTAATGAGCAGTTCTTC.

The genes are TRBV7-9 and TRBJ1-3; no firm D call. The CDR3 is made up of 19 amino acids. The V end lost 0 bases, the J end lost 0 bases, and 18 bases lay between the germline ends. Germline V gene lookup returns CDR1 SEHNR and CDR2 FQNEAQ (reference sequence). CDR3 sequence (DNA): TGTGCCAGCAGCTTAGCGGTTGGGAGAAAAGACTACTCTGGAAACACCATATATTTT. Protein product: CASSLAVGRKDYSGNTIYF.

The chain joins TRBV18 to TRBJ1-2, with TRBD1 as a possible D gene (5 bases). Germline V lookup: CDR1 KGHSH, CDR2 LQKENI. The CDR3 is made up of 14 amino acids. Trimming took 4 bases from V and 5 from J, leaving 14 bases between them. This CDR3 reads CASSQRGLRYGYTF. The DNA of the CDR3 is TGTGCCAGCTCACAAAGGGGCCTACGATATGGCTACACCTTC.

The rearrangement uses TRBV7-9 and TRBJ1-4; no reliable D call. This CDR3 region has 11 residues. V gave up 3 bases and J gave up 13 bases, with 9 bases separating them. Germline CDR1 SEHNR, CDR2 FQNEAQ (reference sequence). CDR3 coding DNA: TGTGCCAGCAGCTTCAACGACGTACTGTTTTTT. It specifies CASSFNDVLFF.

The V gene is TRBV7-9, the J gene TRBJ1-4; 10 positions match TRBD1. The CDR3 consists of 14 residues. Germline CDR1 SEHNR, CDR2 FQNEAQ (reference sequence). V lost 4 bases, J lost 8 bases, and 4 bases stayed unmatched. DNA for the CDR3: TGTGCCAGCAGCTGGGACAGGGGCCGAGAAAAACTGTTTTTT. This sequence encodes CASSWDRGREKLFF.

The J gene is TRBJ1-5, the V gene TRBV24-1; D remains unclear. The CDR3 runs to 16 residues. Trimming shortened V by 4 bases and J by 4 bases, and 16 bases separated the two germline ends. Germline CDR1 reads KGHDR; CDR2 reads SFDVKD. CDR3 coding DNA: TGTGCCACCAGTGAATCTCCTCGGGGTGAAAATCAGCCCCAGCATTTT. Translated: CATSESPRGENQPQHF.

Of note for this clone: Sequence at one end of the junction differs from germline and may be a read error. The V gene is TRBV12-3 or TRBV12-4, the J gene TRBJ1-1; weak D call: TRBD1 (6 bases). This CDR3 is 13 amino acids long. CDR3 nucleotide sequence: TGCGCTATATTCGGAGGGGGGAACACTGAAGCTTTCTTT. Its protein product is CAIFGGGNTEAFF.

The V and J genes are TRBV19 and TRBJ1-1; D is possibly TRBD1 (6 bases). The V end was cut by 7 bases, the J end by 3 bases, with 15 bases between. Germline V gives CDR1 LNHDA, CDR2 SQIVND (reference sequence). The CDR3 length is 14 residues. The CDR3 loop reads CASTGGRGYTEAFF. The CDR3 DNA is TGTGCCAGTACAGGTGGGAGGGGGTACACTGAAGCTTTCTTT.

The chain employs TRBV5-1 and TRBJ2-7; TRBD1 aligns across 9 bases. With 4 bases clipped from V and 5 bases from J, the junction kept 7 bases outside the gene matches. The CDR3 consists of 14 residues. Germline V lookup: CDR1 SGHRS, CDR2 YFSETQ. The CDR3: CASSLWTGVNEQYF. The CDR3 coding sequence is TGCGCCAGCAGCCTATGGACAGGGGTGAACGAGCAGTACTTC. Variable domain in full (rest from reference TRBV5-1 and TRBJ2-7): KAGVTQTPRYLIKTRGQQVTLSCSPISGHRSVSWYQQTPGQGLQFLFEYFSETQRNKGNFPGRFSGRQFSNSRSEMNVSTLELGDSALYLCASSLWTGVNEQYFGPGTRLTVT.

The V gene is TRBV5-6, the J gene TRBJ1-1; no clear D gene. This CDR3 spans 14 amino acids. Germline CDR1 SGHDT, CDR2 YYEEEE. Trimming shortened V by 0 bases and J by 5 bases, and 11 bases separated the two germline ends. Here the CDR3 reads CASSLVDRVTEAFF. The CDR3 DNA sequence: TGTGCCAGCAGCTTGGTAGATCGGGTGACTGAAGCTTTCTTT.